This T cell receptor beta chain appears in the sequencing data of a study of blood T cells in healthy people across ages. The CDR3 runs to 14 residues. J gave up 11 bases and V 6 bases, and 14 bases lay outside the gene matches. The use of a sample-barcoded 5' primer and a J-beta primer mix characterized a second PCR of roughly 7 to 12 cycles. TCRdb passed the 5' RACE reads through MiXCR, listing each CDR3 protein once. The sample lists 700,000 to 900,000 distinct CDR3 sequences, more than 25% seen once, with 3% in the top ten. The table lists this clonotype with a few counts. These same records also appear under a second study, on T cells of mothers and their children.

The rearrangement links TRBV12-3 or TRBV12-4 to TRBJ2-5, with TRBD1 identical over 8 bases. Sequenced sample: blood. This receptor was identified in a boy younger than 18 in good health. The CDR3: CASRLRQGAGEQYF. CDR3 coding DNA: TGTGCCAGCAGGCTCCGCCAGGGGGCAGGAGAGCAGTACTTC.